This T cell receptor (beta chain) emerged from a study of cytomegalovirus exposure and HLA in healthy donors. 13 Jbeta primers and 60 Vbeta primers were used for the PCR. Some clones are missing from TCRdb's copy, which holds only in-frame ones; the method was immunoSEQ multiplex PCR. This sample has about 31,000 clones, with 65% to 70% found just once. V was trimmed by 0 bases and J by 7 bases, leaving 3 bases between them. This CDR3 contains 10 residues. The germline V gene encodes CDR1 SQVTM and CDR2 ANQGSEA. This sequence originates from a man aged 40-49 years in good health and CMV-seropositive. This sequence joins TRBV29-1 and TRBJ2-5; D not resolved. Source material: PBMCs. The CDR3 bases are TGCAGCGTTGAAGACGTGACCCAGTACTTC. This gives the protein CSVEDVTQYF.